The present TCR beta chain was sequenced within a study of high-grade serous ovarian cancer treatment subgroups. The method was immunoSEQ multiplex PCR; TCRdb's version includes in-frame clones alone and lacks a portion of them. The sample carries under 20,000 clones, roughly two thirds recorded once. This CDR3 is built from 15 residues. Trimming pared 6 bases from V and 7 bases from J, leaving 16 bases between. From germline, CDR1 is SGHTA and CDR2 FQGNSA. Tumor samples were obtained before definitive surgery or chemotherapy. The receptor was isolated from a human donor with high-grade serous ovarian cancer. The sample taken for sequencing was tumor tissue. V is TRBV7-2 and J is TRBJ1-6, with D possibly matching TRBD1 (5 bases). The CDR3 loop reads CASSPRPWGNSPLHF. In DNA, the CDR3 is TGTGCCAGCAGTCCCCGTCCTTGGGGGAATTCACCCCTCCACTTT.